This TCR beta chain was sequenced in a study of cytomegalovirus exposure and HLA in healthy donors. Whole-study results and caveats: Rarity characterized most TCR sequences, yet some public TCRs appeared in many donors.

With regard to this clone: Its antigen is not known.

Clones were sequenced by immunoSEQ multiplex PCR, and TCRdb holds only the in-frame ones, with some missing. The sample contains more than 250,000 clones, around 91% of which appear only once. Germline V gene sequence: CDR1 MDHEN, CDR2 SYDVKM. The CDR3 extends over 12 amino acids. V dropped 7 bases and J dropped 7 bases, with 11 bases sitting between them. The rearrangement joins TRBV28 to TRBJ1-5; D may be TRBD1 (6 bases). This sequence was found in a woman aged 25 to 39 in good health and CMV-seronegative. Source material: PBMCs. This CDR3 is CASNGGLQPQHF. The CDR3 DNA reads TGTGCCAGCAACGGGGGCTTACAGCCCCAGCATTTT.